The 30 T cell receptor beta chains given below trace back to one sample, sequenced in a study of neurological immune-mediated disorders. TCRdb recomputed calls from the 5' RACE reads with MiXCR, one row per CDR3 protein. This sample has more than 20,000 distinct CDR3 sequences, with 15% found just once. Sequencing input: PBMCs. The receptors were sampled from a female donor with HTLV-1-associated myelopathy (HAM/TSP).

The table lists this clonotype with many counts. The rearrangement uses TRBV4-1 and TRBJ1-4; D perhaps matches TRBD1 (6 bases). The germline V gene has CDR1 MGHRA and CDR2 YSYEKL. Trimming pared 8 bases from V and 2 bases from J, leaving 12 bases between. The CDR3 runs 14 residues. CDR3 sequence reads: CASAWGATNEKLFF. The CDR3, as DNA: TGCGCCAGCGCGTGGGGGGCGACTAATGAAAAACTGTTTTTT.

In this sample, this clonotype turned up many times. This chain connects TRBV10-3 to TRBJ1-1, with D unclear. The V end was cut by 2 bases, the J end by 10 bases, with 20 bases between. There are 15 residues in the CDR3. Germline V gives CDR1 ENHRY, CDR2 SYGVKD. Here the CDR3 reads CAISEGRVDTPPAFF. Written as DNA, the CDR3 is TGTGCCATCAGTGAGGGGAGGGTGGATACCCCCCCAGCTTTCTTT.

This clonotype has ten or more counts. V usage is TRBV19 and J usage is TRBJ1-1; D perhaps matches TRBD1 (5 bases). CDR1 and CDR2 from the germline V gene are LNHDA and SQIVND (reference sequence). Trimming cost V 5 bases and J 6 bases, with 13 bases left between them. This CDR3 contains 13 residues. The CDR3 nucleotides read TGTGCCAGTAGTCCAACGGGGACGGCTGAAGCTTTCTTT. It is translated as CASSPTGTAEAFF.

In this sample, this clonotype turned up many times. The V and J genes are TRBV20-1 and TRBJ2-7; perhaps TRBD2 as D (7 bases). V lost 3 bases and J 0 bases, leaving 12 bases between the germline ends. Germline loops: CDR1 DFQATT, CDR2 SNEGSKA (reference sequence). This CDR3 is built from 14 residues. CDR3 in amino acids: CSARRGGYSYEQYF. The CDR3 DNA follows: TGCAGTGCTAGGCGCGGGGGCTACTCCTACGAGCAGTACTTC.

This clonotype is labeled medium-sized. CDR3 DNA sequence: TGTGCCAGCAGCCGAAGACAAGGCTCCTACAATGAGCAGTTCTTC. It encodes CASSRRQGSYNEQFF. V gene TRBV4-2 combines with J gene TRBJ2-1, with D unclear. This CDR3 contains 15 residues. V was cut by 4 bases and J by 0 bases, with 10 bases left in between. The germline gives CDR1 LGHNA, CDR2 YNFKEQ.

This clonotype appeared many times. The rearrangement uses TRBV19 and TRBJ2-6, with unresolved D. The germline V gene encodes CDR1 LNHDA and CDR2 SQIVND (reference sequence). The V gene lost 3 bases and the J gene lost 1 base, with 7 bases spanning the gap. The CDR3 runs 15 residues. CDR3: CASSIRKSGANVLTF. CDR3 DNA: TGTGCCAGTAGTATTAGGAAGTCTGGGGCCAACGTCCTGACTTTC. The full variable domain, completed using reference TRBV19 and TRBJ2-6, is DGGITQSPKYLFRKEGQNVTLSCEQNLNHDAMYWYRQDPGQGLRLIYYSQIVNDFQKGDIAEGYSVSREKKESFPLTVTSAQKNPTAFYLCASSIRKSGANVLTFGAGSRLTVL.

This chain joins TRBV12-3 or TRBV12-4 and TRBJ2-3, with D perhaps TRBD1 or TRBD2 (6 bases each). V lost 3 bases and J 3 bases, leaving 10 bases between the germline ends. This CDR3 spans 14 amino acids. The CDR3 loop is CASSFLGGTDTQYF. The CDR3 DNA is TGTGCCAGCAGTTTTTTAGGGGGGACAGATACGCAGTATTTT.

This clonotype is labeled medium-sized. This chain connects TRBV4-1 to TRBJ2-2, with D perhaps matching TRBD1 (6 bases). V was cut by 0 bases and J by 3 bases, with 11 bases left in between. CDR3 length equals 16 residues. Germline CDR1 reads MGHRA; CDR2 reads YSYEKL. CDR3 region: CASSQEGQGDTGELFF. DNA for the CDR3: TGCGCCAGCAGCCAAGAGGGACAAGGGGACACCGGGGAGCTGTTTTTT.

V and J are TRBV21-1 and TRBJ2-1; no check of the table's D call, TRBD2, against the DNA was made. TRBV21-1 is annotated as a pseudogene. This CDR3 region has 16 residues. The CDR3 region is CASSKSGGSPYNEQFF. CDR3 sequence (DNA): TGTGCCAGCAGCAAGTCGGGGGGGTCCCCCTACAATGAGCAGTTCTTC.

This clonotype was counted many times. The CDR3 reads CASSPTRGTIEAFF. The CDR3 DNA sequence: TGTGCCAGCTCACCTACGCGGGGGACAATTGAAGCTTTCTTT. The chain combines TRBV18 with TRBJ1-1; D may be TRBD1 (6 bases). V lost 3 bases and J lost 7, with 15 bases in between. The CDR3 is made up of 14 amino acids. The germline gives CDR1 KGHSH, CDR2 LQKENI.

This clonotype was recorded many times. This rearrangement joins TRBV6-5 to TRBJ2-7; a possible D gene is TRBD2 (5 bases). The length of the CDR3 is 14 residues. Trimming removed 2 bases from V and 2 bases from J, with 10 bases in between. Germline CDR1 MNHEY, CDR2 SVGAGI. The CDR3 DNA reads as TGTGCCAGCAGTTACCGGACTCCGCCCTACGAGCAGTACTTC. It translates to CASSYRTPPYEQYF.

In this sample, this clonotype is medium-sized. This chain joins TRBV27 and TRBJ2-6; the match to TRBD2 covers 7 bases. Germline CDR1 and CDR2: MNHEY and SMNVEV (reference sequence). V trimming: 3 bases; J trimming: 0 bases; junction bases outside the gene matches: 2. CDR3 length: 16 residues. The DNA for the CDR3 is TGTGCCAGCAGTTTCCGGGGGGTCTCTGGGGCCAACGTCCTGACTTTC. Protein sequence: CASSFRGVSGANVLTF.

There are many counts of this clonotype. The rearrangement links TRBV11-1 to TRBJ1-3, with no clear D. The germline V gene has CDR1 SGHAT and CDR2 FQDESV (reference sequence). This CDR3 is built from 12 residues. The ends were cut back, 5 bases at V and 7 bases at J, with 9 bases in the middle. CDR3 residues: CASSLDLNTIYF. CDR3 bases: TGTGCCAGCAGCCTGGACCTTAACACCATATATTTT.

This clonotype appeared many times. V is TRBV3-1 and J is TRBJ1-6, with a possible D match to TRBD1 (5 bases). Germline V gene data show CDR1 as LGHDT and CDR2 as YNNKEL (reference sequence). V was clipped by 4 bases and J by 6 bases, with 10 bases between them. The CDR3 loop spans 14 amino acids. The CDR3 here is CASSLLGGNSPLHF. CDR3 nucleotide sequence: TGTGCCAGCAGCCTCCTGGGGGGTAATTCACCCCTCCACTTT. The full variable domain, in which reference TRBV3-1 and TRBJ1-6 provide the parts outside the CDR3, is DTAVSQTPKYLVTQMGNDKSIKCEQNLGHDTMYWYKQDSKKFLKIMFSYNNKELIINETVPNRFSPKSPDKAHLNLHINSLELGDSAVYFCASSLLGGNSPLHFGNGTRLTVT.

The table lists this clonotype with many counts. The chain combines TRBV7-9 with TRBJ2-7; D may be TRBD2 (6 bases). Deletions cut 4 bases from V and 2 bases from J, with 18 bases between. Germline V gene data show CDR1 as SEHNR and CDR2 as FQNEAQ (reference sequence). The CDR3 is made up of 16 amino acids. As DNA, the CDR3 is TGTGCCAGCAGCTCCTCTCATCGGGGGTCCCCCTACGAGCAGTACTTC. Its protein is CASSSSHRGSPYEQYF.

Notes on this clonotype: A much larger clone lies a single base off, so this may be a read error. The rearrangement links TRBV7-9 to TRBJ2-7; 10 bases match TRBD1. With 5 bases clipped from V and 4 bases from J, the junction kept 8 bases outside the gene matches. The V gene's germline CDR1 is SEHNR and CDR2 FQNEAQ (reference sequence). The CDR3 runs 15 residues. The CDR3 is CASSNDRGLGYEQYF. The DNA of the CDR3 is TGTGCCAGCAGCAATGACAGGGGGCTGGGATACGAGCAGTACTTC.

This clonotype was observed at least ten times. The V and J genes are TRBV2 and TRBJ2-7; TRBD1 agrees at 9 bases. Germline lookup yields CDR1 SNHLY and CDR2 FYNNEI. CDR3 length equals 14 residues. V lost 6 bases to trimming and J lost 2 bases; unmatched junction nucleotides: 5. The chain's CDR3 is CASSRDRVTYEQYF. In DNA, the CDR3 is TGTGCCAGCAGCCGGGACAGGGTAACCTACGAGCAGTACTTC.

This clonotype was detected many times. V gene TRBV5-1 combines with J gene TRBJ2-3, with 8 nucleotides matching TRBD1. The germline gives CDR1 SGHRS, CDR2 YFSETQ. The V gene end was trimmed by 3 bases and the J gene end by 2 bases; junction bases not matched to a gene: 5. This CDR3 spans 15 amino acids. CDR3 amino acids: CASSSMTGDTDTQYF. The CDR3 DNA reads TGCGCCAGCAGCTCGATGACAGGGGACACAGATACGCAGTATTTT.

This sequence joins TRBV12-3 or TRBV12-4 and TRBJ1-5, with D perhaps matching TRBD1 (5 bases). This CDR3 is built from 15 residues. V dropped 3 bases and J dropped 3 bases, with 12 bases sitting between them. The CDR3 sequence: CASSFGGTINQPQHF. CDR3 DNA: TGTGCCAGCAGTTTTGGGGGAACCATCAATCAGCCCCAGCATTTT.

In this sample, this clonotype turned up many times. This chain links TRBV5-1 with TRBJ2-3, with a tentative D call TRBD1 (5 bases). The CDR3 extends over 15 amino acids. The germline V gene has CDR1 SGHRS and CDR2 YFSETQ. The V end lost 1 base, the J end lost 0 bases, and 9 bases lay between the germline ends. In DNA, the CDR3 is TGCGCCAGCAGCTTGAGGGGCAGTAGCACAGATACGCAGTATTTT. The encoded protein is CASSLRGSSTDTQYF.

This clonotype was observed many times. This chain uses TRBV20-1 with TRBJ2-5; 11 bases agree with TRBD2. The CDR3 consists of 14 residues. The V segment lost 8 bases and the J segment 4 bases; nucleotides outside the gene matches: 9. Germline V gene data show CDR1 as DFQATT and CDR2 as SNEGSKA (reference sequence). The CDR3 reads CSPTLAGGGETQYF. The CDR3 coding sequence is TGCAGTCCTACCCTAGCGGGGGGCGGAGAGACCCAGTACTTC.

This clonotype was seen ten or more times. The CDR3 here is CASSLAAGGNSPLHF. The CDR3 DNA reads as TGCGCCAGCAGCTTGGCCGCGGGGGGGAATTCACCCCTCCACTTT. The rearrangement uses TRBV5-1 and TRBJ1-6; D may be TRBD1 (5 bases). The V gene lost 0 bases and the J gene lost 7 bases, with 11 bases spanning the gap. Germline V gene data show CDR1 as SGHRS and CDR2 as YFSETQ. The CDR3 is 15 residues long. The whole variable domain, remainder taken from reference TRBV5-1 and TRBJ1-6, is KAGVTQTPRYLIKTRGQQVTLSCSPISGHRSVSWYQQTPGQGLQFLFEYFSETQRNKGNFPGRFSGRQFSNSRSEMNVSTLELGDSALYLCASSLAAGGNSPLHFGNGTRLTVT.

This clonotype was seen ten or more times. This chain joins TRBV5-1 and TRBJ2-5, with TRBD2 matching over 7 bases. Germline assignment: CDR1 SGHRS and CDR2 YFSETQ. CDR3 size: 16 residues. V shed 3 bases and J 5 bases; nucleotides not matched to a gene: 13. The CDR3 coding sequence is TGCGCCAGCAGCTCTTGGCCGGGGAGGGTGTCCGAGACCCAGTACTTC. Translating gives CASSSWPGRVSETQYF.

This clonotype was seen many times. This chain links TRBV7-9 with TRBJ2-5; the D is unclear. Germline V gene lookup returns CDR1 SEHNR and CDR2 FQNEAQ (reference sequence). Trimming took 5 bases from V and 0 from J, leaving 4 bases between them. The CDR3 is 12 residues long. The CDR3 region has the DNA TGTGCCAGCAGCAGCAACCAAGAGACCCAGTACTTC. It is translated as CASSSNQETQYF.

The rearrangement links TRBV9 to TRBJ1-3, with D unresolved. V dropped 3 bases and J dropped 3 bases, with 7 bases sitting between them. CDR3 length equals 13 residues. Germline lookup yields CDR1 SGDLS and CDR2 YYNGEE. The CDR3 DNA is TGTGCCAGCAGCGCCGAGGGTGGAAACACCATATATTTT. Residues: CASSAEGGNTIYF.

This clonotype showed up many times. The CDR3 coding sequence is TGTGCCAGCAGCCCGACAGGTAGCCCCTACGAGCAGTACTTC. Translation: CASSPTGSPYEQYF. The gene calls are TRBV28 and TRBJ2-7, with a tentative D call TRBD1 (6 bases). Looked up from germline, CDR1 is MDHEN and CDR2 is SYDVKM. CDR3 length: 14 amino acids. The V end lost 6 bases, the J end lost 2 bases, and 14 bases lay between the germline ends.

There are many counts of this clonotype. The V gene is TRBV5-1, the J gene TRBJ2-7, with D possibly matching TRBD1 (5 bases). This CDR3 has 14 amino acids. Germline lookup yields CDR1 SGHRS and CDR2 YFSETQ. The V and J ends lost 1 base and 3 bases respectively, with 11 bases between them. CDR3 sequence reads: CASSLLGRGYEQYF. Here the CDR3 DNA reads TGCGCCAGCAGCTTGCTGGGAAGGGGCTACGAGCAGTACTTC.

The sample holds many counts of this clonotype. The CDR3 region has the DNA TGTGCCAGCAGCCACCCATTACCGGGTCCCTTATACAATGAGCAGTTCTTC. It specifies CASSHPLPGPLYNEQFF. The chain uses TRBV3-1 and TRBJ2-1; D call uncertain. CDR3 length: 17 amino acids. V lost 3 bases to trimming and J lost 4 bases, with 19 bases between them. The germline V gene encodes CDR1 LGHDT and CDR2 YNNKEL (reference sequence).

This clonotype was recorded at least ten times. V gene TRBV20-1 combines with J gene TRBJ2-2, with D possibly TRBD1 on 5 matching bases. There are 16 residues in the CDR3. V lost 1 base and J lost 6, with 18 bases in between. Per the germline V gene, CDR1 is DFQATT and CDR2 is SNEGSKA (reference sequence). The CDR3, as DNA: TGCAGTGCTAGAGTACCCAGAAAGACAGTTCCCGGGGAGCTGTTTTTT. Its translation: CSARVPRKTVPGELFF.

The sample holds many counts of this clonotype. The chain employs TRBV7-8 and TRBJ1-2, with a tentative D call TRBD1 (5 bases). CDR1 is SGHVS and CDR2 is FQNEAQ in the germline V gene. This CDR3 is 13 amino acids long. Trimming stripped 1 base from V and 5 bases from J, with 8 bases between. The CDR3 loop reads CASSLVDRYGYTF. Written as DNA, the CDR3 is TGTGCCAGCAGCTTAGTAGACAGATATGGCTACACCTTC. The full variable domain, rest sourced from reference TRBV7-8 and TRBJ1-2, is GAGVSQSPRYKVAKRGQDVALRCDPISGHVSLFWYQQALGQGPEFLTYFQNEAQLDKSGLPSDRFFAERPEGSVSTLKIQRTQQEDSAVYLCASSLVDRYGYTFGSGTRLTVV.